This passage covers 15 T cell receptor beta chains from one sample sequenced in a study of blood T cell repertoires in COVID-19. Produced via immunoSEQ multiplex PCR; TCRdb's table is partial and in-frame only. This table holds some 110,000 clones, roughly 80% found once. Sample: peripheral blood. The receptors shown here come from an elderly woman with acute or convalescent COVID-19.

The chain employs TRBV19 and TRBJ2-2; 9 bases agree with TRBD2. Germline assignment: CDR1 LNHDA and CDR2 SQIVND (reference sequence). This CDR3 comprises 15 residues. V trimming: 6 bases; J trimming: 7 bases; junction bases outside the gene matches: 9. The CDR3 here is CASREAGGGNGELFF. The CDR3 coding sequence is TGTGCCAGTAGAGAAGCGGGAGGAGGAAACGGGGAGCTGTTTTTT.

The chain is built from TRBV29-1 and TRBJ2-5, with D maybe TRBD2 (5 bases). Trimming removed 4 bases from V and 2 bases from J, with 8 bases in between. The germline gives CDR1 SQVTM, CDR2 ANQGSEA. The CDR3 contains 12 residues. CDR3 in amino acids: CSVVTGQETQYF. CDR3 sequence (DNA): TGCAGCGTTGTGACGGGACAAGAGACCCAGTACTTC. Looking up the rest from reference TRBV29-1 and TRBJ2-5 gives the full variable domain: SAVISQKPSRDICQRGTSLTIQCQVDSQVTMMFWYRQQPGQSLTLIATANQGSEATYESGFVIDKFPISRPNLTFSTLTVSNMSPEDSSIYLCSVVTGQETQYFGPGTRLLVL.

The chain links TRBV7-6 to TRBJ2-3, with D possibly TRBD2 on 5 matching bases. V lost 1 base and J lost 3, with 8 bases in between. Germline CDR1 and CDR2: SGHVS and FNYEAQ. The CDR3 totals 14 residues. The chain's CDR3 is CASSLEPGTDTQYF. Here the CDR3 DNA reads TGTGCCAGCAGCTTAGAGCCGGGGACAGATACGCAGTATTTT.

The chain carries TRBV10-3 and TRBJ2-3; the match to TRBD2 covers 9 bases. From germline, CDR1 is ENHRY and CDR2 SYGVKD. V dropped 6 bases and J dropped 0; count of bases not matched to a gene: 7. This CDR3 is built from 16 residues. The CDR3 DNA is TGTGCCATCAGACCTAGCGGGACCGCTAGCACAGATACGCAGTATTTT. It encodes CAIRPSGTASTDTQYF.

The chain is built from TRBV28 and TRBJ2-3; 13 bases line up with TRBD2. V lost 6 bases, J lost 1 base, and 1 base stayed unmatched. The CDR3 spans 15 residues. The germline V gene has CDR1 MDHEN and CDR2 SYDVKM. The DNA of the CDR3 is TGTGCCAGCAGACTAGCGGGAGGGCGCACAGATACGCAGTATTTT. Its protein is CASRLAGGRTDTQYF.

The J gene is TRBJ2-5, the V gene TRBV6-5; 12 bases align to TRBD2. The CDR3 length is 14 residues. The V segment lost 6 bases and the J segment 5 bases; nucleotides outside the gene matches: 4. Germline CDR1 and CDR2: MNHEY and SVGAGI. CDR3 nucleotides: TGTGCCAGCAGGAGCCTAGCGGGAGGGGAGACCCAGTACTTC. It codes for CASRSLAGGETQYF.

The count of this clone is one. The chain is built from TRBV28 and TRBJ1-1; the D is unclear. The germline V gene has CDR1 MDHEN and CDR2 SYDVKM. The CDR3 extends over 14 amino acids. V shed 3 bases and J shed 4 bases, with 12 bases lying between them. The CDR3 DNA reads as TGTGCCAGCAGTTTTCTAGATCAGCCCACTGAAGCTTTCTTT. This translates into CASSFLDQPTEAFF.

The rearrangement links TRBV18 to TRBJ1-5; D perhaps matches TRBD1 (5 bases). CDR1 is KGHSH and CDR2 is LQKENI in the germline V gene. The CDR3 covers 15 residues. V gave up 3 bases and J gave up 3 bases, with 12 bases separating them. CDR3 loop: CASSPATDINQPQHF. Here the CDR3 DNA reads TGTGCCAGCTCACCGGCGACAGACATCAATCAGCCCCAGCATTTT.

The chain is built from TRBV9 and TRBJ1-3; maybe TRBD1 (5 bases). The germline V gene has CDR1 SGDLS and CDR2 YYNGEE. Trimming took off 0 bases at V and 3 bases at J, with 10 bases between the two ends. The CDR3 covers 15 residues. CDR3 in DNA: TGTGCCAGCAGCGTAGTTGGAGGGGTTGGAAACACCATATATTTT. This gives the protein CASSVVGGVGNTIYF.

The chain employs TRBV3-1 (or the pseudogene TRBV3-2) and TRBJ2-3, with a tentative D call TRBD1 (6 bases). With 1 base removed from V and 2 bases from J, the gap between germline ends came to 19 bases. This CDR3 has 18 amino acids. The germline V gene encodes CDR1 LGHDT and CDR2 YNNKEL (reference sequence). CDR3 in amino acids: CASSQGMGFRGITDTQYF. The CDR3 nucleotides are TGTGCCAGCAGCCAAGGCATGGGTTTTAGGGGGATCACAGATACGCAGTATTTT.

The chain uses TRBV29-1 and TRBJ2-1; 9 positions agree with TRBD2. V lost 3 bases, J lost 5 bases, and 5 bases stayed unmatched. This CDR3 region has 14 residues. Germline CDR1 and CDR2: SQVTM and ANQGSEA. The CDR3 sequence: CSVDMVAGDNEQFF. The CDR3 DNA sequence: TGCAGCGTTGATATGGTAGCGGGAGACAATGAGCAGTTCTTC.

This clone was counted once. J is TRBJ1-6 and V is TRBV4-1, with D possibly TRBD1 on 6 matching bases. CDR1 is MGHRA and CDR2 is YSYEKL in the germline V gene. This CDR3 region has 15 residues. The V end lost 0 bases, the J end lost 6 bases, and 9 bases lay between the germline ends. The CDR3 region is CASSQDQGTNSPLHF. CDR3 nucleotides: TGCGCCAGCAGCCAAGATCAGGGGACTAATTCACCCCTCCACTTT.

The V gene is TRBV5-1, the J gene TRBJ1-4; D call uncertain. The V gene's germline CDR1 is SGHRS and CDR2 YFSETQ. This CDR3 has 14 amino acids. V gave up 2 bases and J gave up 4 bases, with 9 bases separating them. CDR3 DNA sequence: TGCGCCAGCAGCTTTAGTACCGATAATGAAAAACTGTTTTTT. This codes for CASSFSTDNEKLFF.

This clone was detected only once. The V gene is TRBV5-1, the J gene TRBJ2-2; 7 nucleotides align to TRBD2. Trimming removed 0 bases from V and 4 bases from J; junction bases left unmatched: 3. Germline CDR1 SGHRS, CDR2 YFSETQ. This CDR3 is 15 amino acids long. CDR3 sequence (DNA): TGCGCCAGCAGCTTGGTACGCGGGGGCACCGGGGAGCTGTTTTTT. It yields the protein CASSLVRGGTGELFF.

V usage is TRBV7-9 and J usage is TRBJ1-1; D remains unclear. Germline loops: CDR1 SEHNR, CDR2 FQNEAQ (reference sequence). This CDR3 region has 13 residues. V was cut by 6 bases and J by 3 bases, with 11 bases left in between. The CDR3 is CASRLGRDTEAFF. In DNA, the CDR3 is TGTGCCAGCAGACTCGGGAGGGACACTGAAGCTTTCTTT.